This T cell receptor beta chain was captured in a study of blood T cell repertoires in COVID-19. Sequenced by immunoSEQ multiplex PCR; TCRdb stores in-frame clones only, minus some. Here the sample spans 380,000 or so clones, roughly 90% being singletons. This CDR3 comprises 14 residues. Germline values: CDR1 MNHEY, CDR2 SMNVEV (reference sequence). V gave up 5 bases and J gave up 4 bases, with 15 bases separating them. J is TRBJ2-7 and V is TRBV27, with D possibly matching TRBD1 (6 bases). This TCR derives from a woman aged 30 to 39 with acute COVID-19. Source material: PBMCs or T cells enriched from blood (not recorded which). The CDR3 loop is CASSQNQGMYEQYF. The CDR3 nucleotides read TGTGCCAGCAGTCAAAATCAGGGGATGTACGAGCAGTACTTC.